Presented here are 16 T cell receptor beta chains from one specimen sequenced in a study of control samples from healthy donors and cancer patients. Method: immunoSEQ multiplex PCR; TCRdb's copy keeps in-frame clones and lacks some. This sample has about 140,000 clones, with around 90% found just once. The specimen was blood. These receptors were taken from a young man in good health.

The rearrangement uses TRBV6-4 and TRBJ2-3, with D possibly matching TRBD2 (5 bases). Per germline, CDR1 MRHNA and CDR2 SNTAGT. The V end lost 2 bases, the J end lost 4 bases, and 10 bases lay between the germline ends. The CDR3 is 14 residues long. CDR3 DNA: TGTGCCAGCAGTGACGGTTCCGGGGCAGATACGCAGTATTTT. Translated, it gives CASSDGSGADTQYF.

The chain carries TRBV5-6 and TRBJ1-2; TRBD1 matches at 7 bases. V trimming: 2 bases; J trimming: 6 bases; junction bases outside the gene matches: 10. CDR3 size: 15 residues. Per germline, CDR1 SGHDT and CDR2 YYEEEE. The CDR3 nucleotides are TGTGCCAGCAGCTTAAACAGGGGCATAGTGGATGGCTACACCTTC. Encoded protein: CASSLNRGIVDGYTF.

The CDR3 bases are TGTGCCAGCAGTGGTAGGACCCACAATGAGCAGTTCTTC. It specifies CASSGRTHNEQFF. The genes are TRBV2 and TRBJ2-1; unclear D gene. This CDR3 comprises 13 residues. V was cut by 4 bases and J by 5 bases, with 9 bases left in between. Germline V gene lookup returns CDR1 SNHLY and CDR2 FYNNEI.

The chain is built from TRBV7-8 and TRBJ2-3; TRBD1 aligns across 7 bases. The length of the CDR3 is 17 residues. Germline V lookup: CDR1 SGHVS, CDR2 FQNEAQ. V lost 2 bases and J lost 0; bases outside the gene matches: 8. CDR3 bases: TGTGCCAGCAGCTTAATTTCGGTCAGGGGGAGCACAGATACGCAGTATTTT. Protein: CASSLISVRGSTDTQYF. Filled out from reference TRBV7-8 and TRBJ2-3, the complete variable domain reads GAGVSQSPRYKVAKRGQDVALRCDPISGHVSLFWYQQALGQGPEFLTYFQNEAQLDKSGLPSDRFFAERPEGSVSTLKIQRTQQEDSAVYLCASSLISVRGSTDTQYFGPGTRLTVL.

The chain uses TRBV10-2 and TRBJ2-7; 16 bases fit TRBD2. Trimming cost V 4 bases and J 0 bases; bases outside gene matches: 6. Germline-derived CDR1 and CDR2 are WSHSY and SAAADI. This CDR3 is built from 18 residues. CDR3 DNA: TGCGCCAGCAGTGCGGGGGGACTAGCGGGAGGGCCCTCCTACGAGCAGTACTTC. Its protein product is CASSAGGLAGGPSYEQYF.

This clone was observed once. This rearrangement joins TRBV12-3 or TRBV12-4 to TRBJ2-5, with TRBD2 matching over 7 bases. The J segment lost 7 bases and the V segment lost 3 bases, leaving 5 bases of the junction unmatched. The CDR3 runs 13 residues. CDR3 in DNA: TGTGCCAGCAGTTTTGACCTAGCGGCGACCCAGTACTTC. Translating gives CASSFDLAATQYF.

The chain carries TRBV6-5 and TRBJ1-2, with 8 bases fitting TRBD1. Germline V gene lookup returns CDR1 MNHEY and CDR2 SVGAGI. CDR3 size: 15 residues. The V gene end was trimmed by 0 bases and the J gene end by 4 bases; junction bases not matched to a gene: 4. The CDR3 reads CASSYSDRVLYGYTF. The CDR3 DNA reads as TGTGCCAGCAGTTACTCGGACAGGGTGCTCTATGGCTACACCTTC.

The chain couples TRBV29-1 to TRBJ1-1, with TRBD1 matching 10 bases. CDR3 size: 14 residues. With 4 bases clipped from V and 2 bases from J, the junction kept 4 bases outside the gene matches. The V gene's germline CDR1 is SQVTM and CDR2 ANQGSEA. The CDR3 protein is CSVVRTGGNTEAFF. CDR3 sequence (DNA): TGCAGCGTTGTAAGGACAGGGGGAAACACTGAAGCTTTCTTT.

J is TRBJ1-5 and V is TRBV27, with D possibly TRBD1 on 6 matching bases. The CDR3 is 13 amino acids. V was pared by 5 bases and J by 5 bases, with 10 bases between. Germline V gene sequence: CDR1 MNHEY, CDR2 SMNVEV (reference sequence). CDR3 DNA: TGTGCCAGCAGTAACAGGGTGGATCAGCCCCAGCATTTT. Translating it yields CASSNRVDQPQHF.

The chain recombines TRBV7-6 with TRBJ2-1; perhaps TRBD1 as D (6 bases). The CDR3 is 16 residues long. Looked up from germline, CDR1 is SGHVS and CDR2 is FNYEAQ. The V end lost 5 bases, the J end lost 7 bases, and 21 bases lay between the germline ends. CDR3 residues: CASSAQQGRIRNEQFF. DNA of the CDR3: TGTGCCAGCAGCGCGCAACAGGGAAGAATTAGGAATGAGCAGTTCTTC. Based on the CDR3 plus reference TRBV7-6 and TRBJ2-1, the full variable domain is GAGVSQSPRYKVTKRGQDVALRCDPISGHVSLYWYRQALGQGPEFLTYFNYEAQQDKSGLPNDRFSAERPEGSISTLTIQRTEQRDSAMYRCASSAQQGRIRNEQFFGPGTRLTVL.

CDR3 residues: CASSQTSGRAETQYF. For the CDR3, the DNA is TGTGCCAGCAGCCAAACTAGCGGGAGGGCAGAGACCCAGTACTTC. The chain carries TRBV7-3 and TRBJ2-5; 13 nucleotides line up with TRBD2. Germline CDR1 reads SGHTA; CDR2 reads FQGTGA. V dropped 5 bases and J dropped 4; count of bases not matched to a gene: 4. The length of the CDR3 is 15 residues.

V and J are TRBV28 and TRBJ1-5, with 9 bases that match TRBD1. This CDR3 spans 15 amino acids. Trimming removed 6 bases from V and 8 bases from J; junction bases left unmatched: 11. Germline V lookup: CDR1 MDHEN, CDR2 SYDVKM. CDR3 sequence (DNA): TGTGCCAGCAGCCTGGGACAGGGAGGGATTAAGCCCCAGCATTTT. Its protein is CASSLGQGGIKPQHF.

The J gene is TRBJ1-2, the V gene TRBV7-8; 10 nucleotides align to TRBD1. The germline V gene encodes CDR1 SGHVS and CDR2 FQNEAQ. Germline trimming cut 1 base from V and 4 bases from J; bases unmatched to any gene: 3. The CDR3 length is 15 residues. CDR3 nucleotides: TGTGCCAGCAGCTTAGGGACAGGGGGAGGCTATGGCTACACCTTC. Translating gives CASSLGTGGGYGYTF.

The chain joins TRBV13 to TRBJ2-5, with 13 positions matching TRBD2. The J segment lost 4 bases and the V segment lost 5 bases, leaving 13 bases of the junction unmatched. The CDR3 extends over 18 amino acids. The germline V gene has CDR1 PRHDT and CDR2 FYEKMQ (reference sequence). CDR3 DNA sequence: TGTGCCAGCAGCCGACAGCCTGGACTAGCGGGAGTTGGAGAGACCCAGTACTTC. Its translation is CASSRQPGLAGVGETQYF.

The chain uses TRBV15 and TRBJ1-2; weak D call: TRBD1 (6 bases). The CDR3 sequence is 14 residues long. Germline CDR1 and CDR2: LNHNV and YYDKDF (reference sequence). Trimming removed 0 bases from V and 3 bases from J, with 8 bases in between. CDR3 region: CATSRDRGYYGYTF. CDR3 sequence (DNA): TGTGCCACCAGCAGAGACAGGGGTTACTATGGCTACACCTTC.

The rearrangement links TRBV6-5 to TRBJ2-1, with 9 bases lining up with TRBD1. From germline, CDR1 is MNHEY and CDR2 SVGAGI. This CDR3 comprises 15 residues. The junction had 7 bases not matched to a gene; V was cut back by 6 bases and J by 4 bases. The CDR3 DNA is TGTGCCAGCAGCCAGGACAGGGGAAGATACAATGAGCAGTTCTTC. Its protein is CASSQDRGRYNEQFF.